Shown below are 7 T cell receptor beta chains from a single sample sequenced in a study of tissue T cells after allogeneic stem cell transplantation. Generated by immunoSEQ multiplex PCR, the TCRdb table keeps only in-frame clones and is missing some. The profile shows tens of thousands of clones, about three quarters of them singletons. The sample taken for sequencing was sorted cells pooled from one or two spleens. The source of these receptors is a pool of C57BL/6 mice in good health.

A remark on this clone: Here the gene names and germline are mouse. The sequenced fragment ends 1 residue before the CDR3 boundary, so the rest is inferred from the germline J gene. The same CDR3 also results from other DNA sequences found in this sample. This chain connects TRBV1 to TRBJ1-2, with 9 positions matching TRBD1. CDR1 and CDR2 from the germline V gene are NSQYPW and LRSPGD (reference sequence). V was pared by 3 bases and J by 0 bases, with 2 bases of the junction left unmatched. The CDR3 extends over 15 amino acids. The CDR3 DNA, read in part, is TGCACCTGCAGTGCGAGGGACAGGGCAAACTCCGACTACACC. Translating it yields CTCSARDRANSDYT. The whole CDR3 sequence reads CTCSARDRANSDYTF.

Points on this clone: Gene names follow the mouse nomenclature. The read terminates 1 residue ahead of where the CDR3 ends, so the germline J gene completes it. This chain uses TRBV5 with TRBJ2-4, with TRBD2 as a possible D gene (7 bases). This CDR3 has 15 residues. The ends were cut back, 0 bases at V and 4 bases at J, with 11 bases in the middle. Germline CDR1 is LGHNA and CDR2 is YNLKQL (reference sequence). The CDR3 here is CASSQDAGGENTLYF. The sequenced part of the CDR3 DNA is TGTGCCAGCAGCCAAGATGCTGGGGGCGAAAACACCTTGTAC.

A word on this clone: Gene names and germline refer to mouse. Read coverage stops 1 residue before the CDR3 terminus; the germline J gene supplies the remainder. The J gene is TRBJ2-5, the V gene TRBV13-2, with 8 bases aligning to TRBD2. CDR3 length: 15 amino acids. Trimming cost V 0 bases and J 3 bases; bases outside gene matches: 3. Germline V gives CDR1 NNHNN, CDR2 SYGAGS (reference sequence). CDR3 sequence: CASGDGGGGQDTQYF. Incomplete CDR3 DNA: TGTGCCAGCGGTGATGGTGGGGGGGGTCAAGACACCCAGTAC.

In the case of this clone: The gene names here belong to mouse. From the germline J gene comes the end of the CDR3, since the read stops 1 residue before it. The rearrangement joins TRBV1 to TRBJ2-7; 10 nucleotides line up with TRBD2. The germline CDR1 and CDR2 sequences are NSQYPW and LRSPGD (reference sequence). After removal of 0 bases from V and 3 bases from J, the junction contained 5 bases not matched to a gene. This CDR3 is 16 amino acids long. The covered CDR3 bases are TGCACCTGCAGTGCAGAGGTGGGACTGGGGATCTATGAACAGTAC. Encoded protein: CTCSAEVGLGIYEQY. The full CDR3 reads CTCSAEVGLGIYEQYF.

Comment on this clone: These gene names are mouse names. The read gets to within 1 residue of the CDR3 end, and the germline J gene fills in the rest. This chain links TRBV16 with TRBJ2-7; perhaps TRBD2 as D (6 bases). Deletions cut 1 base from V and 0 bases from J, with 10 bases between. This CDR3 has 15 residues. The germline CDR1 and CDR2 sequences are SGHSA and FRNQAP. CDR3 bases read: TGTGCAAGCAGCTTAGCTTGGGGGAGCTCCTATGAACAGTAC. As protein: CASSLAWGSSYEQY. The CDR3 as a whole reads CASSLAWGSSYEQYF.

As for this clone: Germline and genes here are mouse. With the read ending 1 residue before the CDR3 end, the germline J gene is used to fill in that end. The gene calls are TRBV12-2 and TRBJ1-1; D possibly corresponds to TRBD1 (6 bases). V dropped 0 bases and J dropped 3 bases, with 10 bases sitting between them. Germline V gene lookup returns CDR1 SGHLS and CDR2 HYDKME. The CDR3 has 14 residues. The CDR3 here is CASSLTGRDTEVFF. The part of the CDR3 DNA that was read is TGTGCCAGCTCTCTCACAGGGAGGGACACAGAAGTCTTC.

Worth noting for this clone: The listed genes are named as in mouse. The read terminates 1 residue before the CDR3 end, so the remaining end is supplied by the germline J gene. V gene TRBV31 combines with J gene TRBJ1-1; TRBD1 is a possible D gene (6 bases). The CDR3 length is 14 residues. V lost 1 base and J lost 0, with 9 bases in between. Germline CDR1 GKSSPN, CDR2 SITVG. The CDR3 here is CAWSRGTSNTEVFF. The covered CDR3 bases are TGTGCCTGGAGTCGAGGGACATCAAACACAGAAGTCTTC.